The clone carrying this TCR beta chain was counted between two and nine times. What it binds is unknown. This sample is drawn from a study of shared clonotypes between healthy human individuals. Whole-study results and caveats: A generally larger estimated richness was seen in naive subsets than in memory subsets. Between a handful of donors, naive CD4 clonotypes were shared at a level of about 5%. Relative to clonotypes present in all four donors, those not shared had lower generation probabilities.

This CDR3 region has 14 residues. V lost 4 bases and J lost 7, with 18 bases in between. Per the germline V gene, CDR1 is SGHNT and CDR2 is YYREEE (reference sequence). Per sorted-subset replicate PCR, input was approximately 180 ng DNA, representing about 29,000 T cell genomes. Produced via immunoSEQ multiplex PCR; TCRdb's table is partial and in-frame only. The sample consists of under 1,100,000 clones, more than 60% of them appearing once. Specimen: memory CD4+ T cells sorted from blood. Documented subset: CD45RA-negative fraction. This clonotype was sampled from a man between 18 and 35 years old in good health. The V and J genes are TRBV5-4 and TRBJ2-7; the D gene is possibly TRBD1 (6 bases). This CDR3 is CASSQDRNTLEQYF. The CDR3 DNA sequence: TGTGCCAGCAGCCAGGACAGAAACACCCTGGAGCAGTACTTC.